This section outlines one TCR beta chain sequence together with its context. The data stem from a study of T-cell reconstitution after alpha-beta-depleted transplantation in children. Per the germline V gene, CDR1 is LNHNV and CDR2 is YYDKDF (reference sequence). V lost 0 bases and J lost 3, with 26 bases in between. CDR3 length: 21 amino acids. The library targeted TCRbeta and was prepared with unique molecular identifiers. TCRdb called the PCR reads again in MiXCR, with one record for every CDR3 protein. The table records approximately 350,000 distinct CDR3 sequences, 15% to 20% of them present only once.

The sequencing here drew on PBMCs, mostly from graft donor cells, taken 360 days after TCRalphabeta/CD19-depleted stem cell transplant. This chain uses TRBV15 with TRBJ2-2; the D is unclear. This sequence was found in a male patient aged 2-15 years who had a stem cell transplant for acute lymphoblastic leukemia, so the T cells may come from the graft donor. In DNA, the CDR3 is TGTGCCACCAGCAGAGATCTTATCCGGTCAGCCTCCCCTGGGGACACCGGGGAGCTGTTTTTT. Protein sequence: CATSRDLIRSASPGDTGELFF.